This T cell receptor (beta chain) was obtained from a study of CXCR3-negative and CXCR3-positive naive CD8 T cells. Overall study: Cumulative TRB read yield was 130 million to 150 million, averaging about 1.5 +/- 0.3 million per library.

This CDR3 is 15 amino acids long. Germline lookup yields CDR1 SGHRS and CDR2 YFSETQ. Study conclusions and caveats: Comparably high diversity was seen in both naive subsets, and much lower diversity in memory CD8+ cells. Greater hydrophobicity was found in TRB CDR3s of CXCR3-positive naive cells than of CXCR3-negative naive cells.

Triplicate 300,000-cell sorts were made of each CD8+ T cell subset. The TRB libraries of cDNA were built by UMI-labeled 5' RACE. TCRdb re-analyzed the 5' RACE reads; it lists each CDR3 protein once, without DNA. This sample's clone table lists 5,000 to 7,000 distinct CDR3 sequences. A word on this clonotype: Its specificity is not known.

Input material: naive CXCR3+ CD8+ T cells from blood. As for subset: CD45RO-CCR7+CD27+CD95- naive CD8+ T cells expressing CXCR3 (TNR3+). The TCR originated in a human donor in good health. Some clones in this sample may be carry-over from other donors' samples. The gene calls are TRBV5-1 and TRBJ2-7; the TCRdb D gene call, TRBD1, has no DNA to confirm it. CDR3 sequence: CASSLESGAVNEQYF.